The sequence of this T cell receptor (beta chain) was determined in a study of cytomegalovirus exposure and HLA in healthy donors. This clone was counted between two and nine times. PCR primers comprised 60 Vbeta and 13 Jbeta primers. Method: immunoSEQ multiplex PCR; TCRdb's copy keeps in-frame clones and lacks some. The sample holds fewer than 95,000 clones, approximately 83% seen once. This TCR derives from a man in his forties or fifties in good health and CMV-seronegative. Sample: PBMCs.

CDR3 sequence (DNA): TGTGCCAGCTCCGGGACAACGAACACTGAAGCTTTCTTT. Translating gives CASSGTTNTEAFF. This chain links TRBV6-5 with TRBJ1-1, with a possible D match to TRBD1 (6 bases). The CDR3 spans 13 residues. The ends were cut back, 8 bases at V and 1 base at J, with 11 bases in the middle. The germline gives CDR1 MNHEY, CDR2 SVGAGI.